Shown below are 22 T cell receptor beta chains from a single sample sequenced in a study of T cell responses to AZD1222 COVID-19 vaccine. Only in-frame clones appear in the TCRdb table, and some are missing; sequencing was by immunoSEQ multiplex PCR. This table holds over 100,000 clones, about nine tenths found once. This specimen was peripheral blood, taken on day 0 of AZD1222 vaccination. These receptors all stem from an adult in good health.

This clone was seen just once. The V call is TRBV7-3, the J call TRBJ2-5; D is undetermined. V lost 2 bases, J lost 1 base, and 5 bases lay in between. The CDR3 sequence is 13 residues long. Germline V gene data show CDR1 as SGHTA and CDR2 as FQGTGA. Here the CDR3 DNA reads TGTGCCAGCAGCTTAGGAATCCAAGAGACCCAGTACTTC. Translated, it gives CASSLGIQETQYF.

V is TRBV19 and J is TRBJ1-2, with 9 bases that match TRBD1. V lost 1 base, J lost 4 bases, and 7 bases stayed unmatched. CDR1 and CDR2 (germline): LNHDA, SQIVND (reference sequence). The CDR3 length is 16 residues. The CDR3: CASSIAGTGFVYGYTF. Written as DNA, the CDR3 is TGTGCCAGTAGTATAGCCGGGACAGGGTTCGTCTATGGCTACACCTTC.

V gene TRBV4-2 combines with J gene TRBJ2-7; TRBD2 aligns across 10 bases. This CDR3 comprises 18 residues. V was clipped by 1 base and J by 4 bases; unmatched bases: 13. The germline V gene encodes CDR1 LGHNA and CDR2 YNFKEQ. CDR3 in DNA: TGTGCCAGCAGCCAAGGGCTAGCGGGAGCTCGGTTCGTGTACGAGCAGTACTTC. Amino acid sequence: CASSQGLAGARFVYEQYF.

The V gene is TRBV2, the J gene TRBJ1-3, with 7 bases lining up with TRBD1. Germline V CDR1 and CDR2: SNHLY, FYNNEI. The CDR3 covers 13 residues. After removal of 11 bases from V and 6 bases from J, the junction contained 10 bases not matched to a gene. DNA for the CDR3: TGTGCCGGAAGACAGGGAGTAGAAAACACCATATATTTT. As protein: CAGRQGVENTIYF. Together with reference TRBV2 and TRBJ1-3, the CDR3 gives the full variable domain: EPEVTQTPSHQVTQMGQEVILRCVPISNHLYFYWYRQILGQKVEFLVSFYNNEISEKSEIFDDQFSVERPDGSNFTLKIRSTKLEDSAMYFCAGRQGVENTIYFGEGSWLTVV.

This chain connects TRBV27 to TRBJ2-2; 8 bases are shared with TRBD1. This CDR3 is 15 amino acids long. V gave up 7 bases and J gave up 1 base; unmatched junction bases: 5. Germline lookup yields CDR1 MNHEY and CDR2 SMNVEV (reference sequence). Here the CDR3 reads CASKTGTGNTGELFF. CDR3 DNA: TGTGCCAGCAAAACCGGGACAGGGAACACCGGGGAGCTGTTTTTT.

The chain combines TRBV5-1 with TRBJ2-7, with 7 bases that match TRBD1. Per germline, CDR1 SGHRS and CDR2 YFSETQ. The CDR3 is 14 amino acids. Losses at the gene ends were 0 bases for V and 2 bases for J; bases not matched to a gene: 2. In DNA, the CDR3 is TGCGCCAGCAGCTTGGGACAGGGTGCCTACGAGCAGTACTTC. This gives the protein CASSLGQGAYEQYF.

This chain uses TRBV10-2 with TRBJ1-2; no clear D gene. This CDR3 contains 13 residues. Germline V lookup: CDR1 WSHSY, CDR2 SAAADI. V lost 7 bases and J 8 bases, leaving 17 bases between the germline ends. The CDR3 sequence is CASIPGVNGGYTF. CDR3 in DNA: TGCGCCAGCATCCCAGGAGTCAATGGCGGCTACACCTTC.

The rearrangement links TRBV6-5 to TRBJ1-6; 8 nucleotides line up with TRBD1. Germline CDR1 reads MNHEY; CDR2 reads SVGAGI. The CDR3 has 15 residues. V lost 2 bases and J lost 13; bases outside the gene matches: 10. The CDR3 nucleotides are TGTGCCAGCAGTTACGGGACAGGCCCTATGCTCCCCCTCCACTTT. It yields the protein CASSYGTGPMLPLHF.

CDR3: CASSIMQASAGYTF. CDR3 bases: TGTGCCAGTAGTATCATGCAGGCTTCGGCTGGCTACACCTTC. V usage is TRBV19 and J usage is TRBJ1-2; D unclear. CDR3 length: 14 residues. The V end lost 3 bases, the J end lost 7 bases, and 15 bases lay between the germline ends. Germline CDR1 is LNHDA and CDR2 is SQIVND (reference sequence). Combining the CDR3 with reference TRBV19 and TRBJ1-2 gives the whole variable domain DGGITQSPKYLFRKEGQNVTLSCEQNLNHDAMYWYRQDPGQGLRLIYYSQIVNDFQKGDIAEGYSVSREKKESFPLTVTSAQKNPTAFYLCASSIMQASAGYTFGSGTRLTVV.

This clone occurred once. The chain is built from TRBV6-1 and TRBJ1-5; maybe TRBD1 (6 bases). CDR1 MNHNS and CDR2 SASEGT come from the germline V gene. CDR3 length: 15 amino acids. The V end lost 0 bases, the J end lost 7 bases, and 13 bases lay between the germline ends. DNA of the CDR3: TGTGCCAGCAGTGAAGCGATACAGGGAGCCCAGCCCCAGCATTTT. Translation: CASSEAIQGAQPQHF.

The chain links TRBV19 to TRBJ2-7, with D unclear. Germline CDR1 reads LNHDA; CDR2 reads SQIVND (reference sequence). The CDR3 is 14 residues long. Trimming left V 2 bases short and J 2 bases short, with 10 bases between. The CDR3 region is CASSITASTYEQYF. CDR3 coding DNA: TGTGCCAGTAGTATAACAGCCTCTACCTACGAGCAGTACTTC.

The genes are TRBV6-5 and TRBJ1-2; D uncertain. The ends were cut back, 7 bases at V and 0 bases at J, with 12 bases in the middle. Germline assignment: CDR1 MNHEY and CDR2 SVGAGI. This CDR3 has 14 residues. The CDR3 DNA sequence: TGTGCCAGCAAGGAGACATCTTCTAACTATGGCTACACCTTC. Protein: CASKETSSNYGYTF.

This chain joins TRBV30 and TRBJ1-5, with D perhaps matching TRBD1 (6 bases). V dropped 1 base and J dropped 4 bases, with 8 bases sitting between them. Germline V gene data show CDR1 as GTSNPN and CDR2 as SVGIG (reference sequence). The CDR3 loop spans 13 amino acids. This chain's CDR3 is CAWSGQDNQPQHF. The CDR3 DNA sequence: TGTGCCTGGAGTGGACAGGATAATCAGCCCCAGCATTTT.

The gene calls are TRBV27 and TRBJ2-7, with 7 bases fitting TRBD2. CDR3 length: 13 amino acids. The germline gives CDR1 MNHEY, CDR2 SMNVEV (reference sequence). With V trimmed by 8 bases and J by 6 bases, 10 bases remained unmatched. CDR3 region: CASLGLDASEQYF. DNA for the CDR3: TGTGCCAGCCTTGGACTAGATGCATCCGAGCAGTACTTC.

The chain uses TRBV3-1 (or the pseudogene TRBV3-2) and TRBJ2-2; 9 bases line up with TRBD2. The germline gives CDR1 LGHDT, CDR2 YNNKEL (reference sequence). The CDR3 sequence is 18 residues long. After removal of 4 bases from V and 6 bases from J, the junction contained 15 bases not matched to a gene. Here the CDR3 DNA reads TGTGCCAGCAGCCCCTACCCTCCGCGGGGGGGCCTCGCCGGGGAGCTGTTTTTT. It codes for CASSPYPPRGGLAGELFF.

Here the CDR3 reads CASSRGTGVGLNTEAFF. CDR3 nucleotide sequence: TGTGCCAGTAGTAGAGGGACAGGGGTAGGCTTGAACACTGAAGCTTTCTTT. The V call is TRBV19, the J call TRBJ1-1, with 10 bases that match TRBD1. This CDR3 is 17 amino acids long. The germline V gene encodes CDR1 LNHDA and CDR2 SQIVND (reference sequence). The V gene end was trimmed by 4 bases and the J gene end by 0 bases; junction bases not matched to a gene: 8. Full variable domain (outside the CDR3, taken from reference TRBV19 and TRBJ1-1): DGGITQSPKYLFRKEGQNVTLSCEQNLNHDAMYWYRQDPGQGLRLIYYSQIVNDFQKGDIAEGYSVSREKKESFPLTVTSAQKNPTAFYLCASSRGTGVGLNTEAFFGQGTRLTVV.

This rearrangement joins TRBV27 to TRBJ2-5; D unclear. V lost 3 bases and J lost 1, with 6 bases in between. The CDR3 covers 13 residues. In germline, CDR1 is MNHEY, CDR2 SMNVEV (reference sequence). The CDR3 here is CASSFRPQETQYF. Written as DNA, the CDR3 is TGTGCCAGCAGTTTCCGGCCCCAAGAGACCCAGTACTTC.

This chain links TRBV7-2 with TRBJ1-3; maybe TRBD1 (5 bases). Trimming cost V 5 bases and J 0 bases, with 17 bases left between them. Germline lookup yields CDR1 SGHTA and CDR2 FQGNSA. This CDR3 comprises 17 residues. The CDR3 reads CASSQGLPMLSGNTIYF. The CDR3 DNA is TGTGCCAGCAGCCAGGGACTTCCCATGCTCTCTGGAAACACCATATATTTT.

The V call is TRBV15, the J call TRBJ1-4; D gene uncertain. The length of the CDR3 is 15 residues. The V end lost 1 base, the J end lost 4 bases, and 10 bases lay between the germline ends. The germline gives CDR1 LNHNV, CDR2 YYDKDF (reference sequence). The CDR3 loop reads CATSRGGRDNEKLFF. The CDR3, as DNA: TGTGCCACCAGCAGAGGGGGAAGAGATAATGAAAAACTGTTTTTT.

V gene TRBV18 combines with J gene TRBJ1-6; maybe TRBD1 (6 bases). Trimming removed 3 bases from V and 10 bases from J, with 13 bases in between. This CDR3 comprises 14 residues. Germline CDR1 and CDR2: KGHSH and LQKENI. CDR3 bases: TGTGCCAGCTCACCCGAGGGGGGAGTCTCACCCCTCCACTTT. It encodes CASSPEGGVSPLHF. The entire variable domain, with the rest obtained from reference TRBV18 and TRBJ1-6, is as follows: NAGVMQNPRHLVRRRGQEARLRCSPMKGHSHVYWYRQLPEEGLKFMVYLQKENIIDESGMPKERFSAEFPKEGPSILRIQQVVRGDSAAYFCASSPEGGVSPLHFGNGTRLTVT.

The rearrangement joins TRBV7-9 to TRBJ2-1, with TRBD2 as a possible D gene (6 bases). In germline, CDR1 is SEHNR, CDR2 FQNEAQ (reference sequence). Trimming took 6 bases from V and 0 from J, leaving 18 bases between them. This CDR3 is built from 17 residues. CDR3 loop: CASRLWGTGTSYNEQFF. The CDR3, as DNA: TGTGCCAGCAGGTTGTGGGGGACTGGGACCTCCTACAATGAGCAGTTCTTC.

A single count supports this clone. The rearrangement joins TRBV7-3 to TRBJ1-6; D might be TRBD1 (5 bases). CDR1 and CDR2 (germline): SGHTA, FQGTGA. The CDR3 extends over 15 amino acids. V was clipped by 3 bases and J by 7 bases, with 13 bases between them. DNA for the CDR3: TGTGCCAGCAGCTTGGAGGGGTTCTCCAATTCACCCCTCCACTTT. Translating gives CASSLEGFSNSPLHF.